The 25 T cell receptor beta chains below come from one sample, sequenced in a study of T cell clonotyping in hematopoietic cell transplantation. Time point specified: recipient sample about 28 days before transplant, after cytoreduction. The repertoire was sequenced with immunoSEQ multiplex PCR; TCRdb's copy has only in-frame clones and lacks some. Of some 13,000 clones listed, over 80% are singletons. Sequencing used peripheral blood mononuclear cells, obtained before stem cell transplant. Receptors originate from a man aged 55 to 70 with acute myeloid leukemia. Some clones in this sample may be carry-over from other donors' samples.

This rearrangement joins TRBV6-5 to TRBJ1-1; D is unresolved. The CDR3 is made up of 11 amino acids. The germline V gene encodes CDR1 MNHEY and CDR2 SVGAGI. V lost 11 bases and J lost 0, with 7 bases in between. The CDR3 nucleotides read TGTGCCTCCCGCATGAACACTGAAGCTTTCTTT. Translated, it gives CASRMNTEAFF.

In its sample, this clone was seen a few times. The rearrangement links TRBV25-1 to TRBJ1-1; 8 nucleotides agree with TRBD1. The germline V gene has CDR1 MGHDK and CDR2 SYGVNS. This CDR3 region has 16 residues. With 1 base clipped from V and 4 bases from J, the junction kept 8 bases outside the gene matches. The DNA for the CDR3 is TGTGCCAGCAGTGAATCCCCGACAGGGGATACCACTGAAGCTTTCTTT. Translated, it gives CASSESPTGDTTEAFF.

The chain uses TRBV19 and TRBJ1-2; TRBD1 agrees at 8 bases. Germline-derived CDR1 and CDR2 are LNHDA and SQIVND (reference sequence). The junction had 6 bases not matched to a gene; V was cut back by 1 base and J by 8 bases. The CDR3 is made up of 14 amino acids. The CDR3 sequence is CASSIVGQGLGYTF. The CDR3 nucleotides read TGTGCCAGTAGTATAGTTGGACAGGGCTTAGGCTACACCTTC.

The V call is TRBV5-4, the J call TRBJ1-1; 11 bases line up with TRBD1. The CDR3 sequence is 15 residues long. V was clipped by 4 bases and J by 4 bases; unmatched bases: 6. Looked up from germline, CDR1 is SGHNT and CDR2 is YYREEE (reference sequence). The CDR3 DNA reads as TGTGCCAGCAGCGCCGGGACAGGGGGTTCCACTGAAGCTTTCTTT. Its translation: CASSAGTGGSTEAFF.

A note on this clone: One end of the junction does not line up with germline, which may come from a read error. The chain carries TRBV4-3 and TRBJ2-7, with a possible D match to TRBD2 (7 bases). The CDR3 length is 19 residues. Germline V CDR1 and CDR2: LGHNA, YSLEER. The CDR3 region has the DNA TGCGCCAGCGGCCAGGGGATTCAGTGGCGGGAGTTTCCGCGACACGAGCGGTACTTC. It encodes CASGQGIQWREFPRHERYF.

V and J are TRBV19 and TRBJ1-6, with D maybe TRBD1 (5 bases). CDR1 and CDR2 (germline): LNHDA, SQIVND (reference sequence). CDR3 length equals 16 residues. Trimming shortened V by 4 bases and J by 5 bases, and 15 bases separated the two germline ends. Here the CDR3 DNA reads TGTGCCAGTAGTACGCCAGGGACGAGAGATAATTCACCCCTCCACTTT. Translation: CASSTPGTRDNSPLHF.

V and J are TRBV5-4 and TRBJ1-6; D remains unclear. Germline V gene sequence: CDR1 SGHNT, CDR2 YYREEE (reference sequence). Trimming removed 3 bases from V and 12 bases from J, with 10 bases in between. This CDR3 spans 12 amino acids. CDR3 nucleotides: TGTGCCAGCAGCTCAGAACGTGAACCCCTCCACTTT. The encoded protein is CASSSEREPLHF.

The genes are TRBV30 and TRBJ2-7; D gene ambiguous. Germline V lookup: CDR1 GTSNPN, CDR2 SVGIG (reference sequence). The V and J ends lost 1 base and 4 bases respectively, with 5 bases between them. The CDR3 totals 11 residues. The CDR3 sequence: CAWSGQYEQYF. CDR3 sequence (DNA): TGTGCCTGGAGTGGTCAATACGAGCAGTACTTC.

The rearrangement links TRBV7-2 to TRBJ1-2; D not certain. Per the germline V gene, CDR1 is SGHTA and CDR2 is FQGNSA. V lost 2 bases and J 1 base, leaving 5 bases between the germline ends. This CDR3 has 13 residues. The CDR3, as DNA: TGTGCCAGCAGCTTATCGAGTAACTATGGCTACACCTTC. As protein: CASSLSSNYGYTF.

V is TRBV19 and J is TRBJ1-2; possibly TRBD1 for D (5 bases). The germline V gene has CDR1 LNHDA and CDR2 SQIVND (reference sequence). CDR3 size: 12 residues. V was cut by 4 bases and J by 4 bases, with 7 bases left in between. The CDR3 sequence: CASSRGLYGYTF. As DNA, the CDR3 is TGTGCCAGTAGTAGGGGCCTCTATGGCTACACCTTC.

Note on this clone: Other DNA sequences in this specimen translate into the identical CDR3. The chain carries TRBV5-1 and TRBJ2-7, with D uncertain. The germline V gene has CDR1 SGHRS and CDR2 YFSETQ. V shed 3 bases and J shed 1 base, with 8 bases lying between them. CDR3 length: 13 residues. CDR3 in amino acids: CASSSGQSYEQYF. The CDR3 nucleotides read TGCGCCAGCAGCTCCGGGCAGTCCTACGAGCAGTACTTC.

The CDR3 DNA follows: TGTGCCAGCAGTGAAGGTCCCCGCCCCTACAATGAGCAGTTCTTC. It translates to CASSEGPRPYNEQFF. The chain recombines TRBV6-1 with TRBJ2-1, with D hard to call. The CDR3 spans 15 residues. The germline gives CDR1 MNHNS, CDR2 SASEGT. V lost 1 base and J lost 2, with 9 bases in between.

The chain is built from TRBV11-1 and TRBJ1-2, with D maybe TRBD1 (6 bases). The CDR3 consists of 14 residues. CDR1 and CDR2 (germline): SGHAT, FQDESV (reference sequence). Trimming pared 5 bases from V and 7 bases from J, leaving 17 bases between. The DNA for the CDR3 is TGTGCCAGCAGCCGGGACAACTATCCGGGTGGCTACACCTTC. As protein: CASSRDNYPGGYTF. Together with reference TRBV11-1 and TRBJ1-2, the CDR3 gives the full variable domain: EAEVAQSPRYKITEKSQAVAFWCDPISGHATLYWYRQILGQGPELLVQFQDESVVDDSQLPKDRFSAERLKGVDSTLKIQPAELGDSAMYLCASSRDNYPGGYTFGSGTRLTVV.

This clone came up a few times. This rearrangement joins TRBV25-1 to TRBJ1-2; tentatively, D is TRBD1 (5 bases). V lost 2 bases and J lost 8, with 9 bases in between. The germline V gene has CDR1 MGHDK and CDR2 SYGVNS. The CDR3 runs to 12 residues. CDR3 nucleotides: TGTGCCAGCAGTGAAGGGGGTTACGGCTACACCTTC. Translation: CASSEGGYGYTF.

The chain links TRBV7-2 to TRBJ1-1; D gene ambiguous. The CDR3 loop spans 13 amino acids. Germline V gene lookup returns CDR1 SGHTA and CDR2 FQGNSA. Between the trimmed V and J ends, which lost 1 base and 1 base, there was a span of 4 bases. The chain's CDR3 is CASSLVQNTEAFF. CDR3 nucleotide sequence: TGTGCCAGCAGCTTAGTGCAGAACACTGAAGCTTTCTTT.

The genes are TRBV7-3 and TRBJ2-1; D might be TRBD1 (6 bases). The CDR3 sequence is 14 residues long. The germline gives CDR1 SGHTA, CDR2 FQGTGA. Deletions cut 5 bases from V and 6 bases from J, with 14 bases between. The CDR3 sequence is CASSRTDSPNEQFF. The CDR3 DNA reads TGTGCCAGCAGCCGGACGGACAGTCCCAATGAGCAGTTCTTC.

CDR3 coding DNA: TGCGCCAGCAGCCAATCGACAGAGAATACGCAGTATTTT. The encoded protein is CASSQSTENTQYF. This chain connects TRBV4-3 to TRBJ2-3, with D possibly TRBD1 on 5 matching bases. Trimming shortened V by 2 bases and J by 7 bases, and 10 bases separated the two germline ends. This CDR3 has 13 amino acids. Germline V lookup: CDR1 LGHNA, CDR2 YSLEER.

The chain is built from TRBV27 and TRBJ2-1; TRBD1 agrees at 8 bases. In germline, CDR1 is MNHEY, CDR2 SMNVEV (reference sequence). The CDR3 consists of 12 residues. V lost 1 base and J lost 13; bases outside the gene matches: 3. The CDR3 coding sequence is TGTGCCAGCAGTTTATATCAGGGGGCACAGTTCTTC. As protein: CASSLYQGAQFF.

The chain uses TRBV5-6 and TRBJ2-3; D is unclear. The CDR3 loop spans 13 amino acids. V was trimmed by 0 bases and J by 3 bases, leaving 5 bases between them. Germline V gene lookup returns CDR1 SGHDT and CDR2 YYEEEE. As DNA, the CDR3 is TGTGCCAGCAGCTTGGGCAGAACAGATACGCAGTATTTT. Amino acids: CASSLGRTDTQYF.

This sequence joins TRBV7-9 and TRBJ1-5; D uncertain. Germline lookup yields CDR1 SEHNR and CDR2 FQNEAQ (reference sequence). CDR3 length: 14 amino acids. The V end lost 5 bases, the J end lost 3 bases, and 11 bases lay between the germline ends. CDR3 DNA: TGTGCCAGCAGCCAAGACATCGTCAATCAGCCCCAGCATTTT. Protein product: CASSQDIVNQPQHF.

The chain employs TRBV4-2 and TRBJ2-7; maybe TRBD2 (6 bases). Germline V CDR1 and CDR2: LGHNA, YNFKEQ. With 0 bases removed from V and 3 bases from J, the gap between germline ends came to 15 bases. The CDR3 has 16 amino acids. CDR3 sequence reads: CASSQDLVWTNYEQYF. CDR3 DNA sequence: TGTGCCAGCAGCCAAGATCTCGTTTGGACTAACTACGAGCAGTACTTC.

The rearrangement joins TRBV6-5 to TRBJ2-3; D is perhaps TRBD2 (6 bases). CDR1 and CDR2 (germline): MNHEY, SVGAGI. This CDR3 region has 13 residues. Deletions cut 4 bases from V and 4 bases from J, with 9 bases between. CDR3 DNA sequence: TGTGCCAGCAGTTTGACTAGTTCAGATACGCAGTATTTT. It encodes CASSLTSSDTQYF.

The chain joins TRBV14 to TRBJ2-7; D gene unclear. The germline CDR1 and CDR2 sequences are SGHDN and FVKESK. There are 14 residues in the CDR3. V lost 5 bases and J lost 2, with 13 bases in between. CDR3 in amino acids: CASSVSRWAYEQYF. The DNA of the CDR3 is TGTGCCAGCAGCGTCTCGCGGTGGGCCTACGAGCAGTACTTC.

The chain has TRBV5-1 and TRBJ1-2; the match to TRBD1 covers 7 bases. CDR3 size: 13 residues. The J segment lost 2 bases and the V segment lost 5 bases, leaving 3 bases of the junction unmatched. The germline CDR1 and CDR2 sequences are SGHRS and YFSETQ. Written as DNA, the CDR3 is TGCGCCAGCAGACCAGGGGGGAACTATGGCTACACCTTC. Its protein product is CASRPGGNYGYTF.

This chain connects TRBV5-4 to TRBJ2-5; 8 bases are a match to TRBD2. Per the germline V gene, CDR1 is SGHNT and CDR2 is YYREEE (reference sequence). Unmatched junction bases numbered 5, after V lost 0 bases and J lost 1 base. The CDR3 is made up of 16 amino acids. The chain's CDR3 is CASSLVAGGIQETQYF. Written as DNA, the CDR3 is TGTGCCAGCAGCTTGGTCGCGGGGGGTATCCAAGAGACCCAGTACTTC.